This T cell receptor (beta chain) was sequenced for a study of blood T cell repertoires in COVID-19. The ends lost 5 bases at V and 6 bases at J; junction bases unmatched: 7. This CDR3 spans 15 amino acids. Germline lookup yields CDR1 SGHRS and CDR2 YFSETQ. Sequenced by immunoSEQ multiplex PCR; TCRdb stores in-frame clones only, minus some. Of about 110,000 clones in the sample, about 80% are singletons; the top ten hold 15% to 20%. This clonotype originated in a woman older than 75 with active or convalescent COVID-19. The chain has TRBV5-1 and TRBJ2-7; TRBD2 aligns across 14 bases. Sequencing used peripheral blood. The CDR3 nucleotides are TGCGCCAGCAGGGGACTAGCGGGAGCTCCCGTCGAGCAGTACTTC. Translation: CASRGLAGAPVEQYF.